This entry lists 22 T cell receptor beta chains sequenced from one sample in a study of human T cells and chemical hapten exposure. One entry per CDR3 protein, called by TCRdb with MiXCR from the RACE reads. The sample yields some 99,000 distinct CDR3 sequences, roughly a tenth seen once. Time point denoted: patch test 2, 6 weeks after DPC sensitization. Stated treatment: therapeutic diphenylcyclopropenone sensitization with weekly scalp DPC. The source was whole blood, collected in connection with sensitization to the hapten diphenylcyclopropenone (DPC). The receptors were gathered from a woman aged 40 to 49 with alopecia areata. Some clones in this sample may be carry-over from other donors' samples.

This clonotype showed up many times. The chain links TRBV7-9 to TRBJ1-2, with unresolved D. Germline CDR1 is SEHNR and CDR2 is FQNEAQ (reference sequence). The CDR3 consists of 13 residues. Trimming took off 0 bases at V and 5 bases at J, with 7 bases between the two ends. The CDR3 is CASSLAGSYGYTF. The DNA for the CDR3 is TGTGCCAGCAGCTTAGCCGGTTCTTATGGCTACACCTTC. Drawing the rest from reference TRBV7-9 and TRBJ1-2, the complete variable domain is DTGVSQNPRHKITKRGQNVTFRCDPISEHNRLYWYRQTLGQGPEFLTYFQNEAQLEKSRLLSDRFSAERPKGSFSTLEIQRTEQGDSAMYLCASSLAGSYGYTFGSGTRLTVV.

Ten or more counts support this clonotype. In nucleotides, the CDR3 is TGTGCCAGCGGACAGCTCTACAATGAGCAGTTCTTC. Encoded protein: CASGQLYNEQFF. The chain has TRBV6-6 and TRBJ2-1; D perhaps matches TRBD1 (6 bases). The CDR3 runs to 12 residues. Per germline, CDR1 MNHNY and CDR2 SVGAGI (reference sequence). V gave up 8 bases and J gave up 3 bases, with 8 bases separating them.

This clonotype appeared a few times. This sequence joins TRBV14 and TRBJ1-4; D gene unclear. Between the trimmed V and J ends, which lost 0 bases and 11 bases, there was a span of 10 bases. The CDR3 loop spans 13 amino acids. Germline V lookup: CDR1 SGHDN, CDR2 FVKESK. The DNA for the CDR3 is TGTGCCAGCAGCCAAGATCGGGGAAGGAAACTGTTTTTT. Translation gives CASSQDRGRKLFF.

The chain combines TRBV11-2 with TRBJ1-6, with no clear D. Germline V gene data show CDR1 as SGHAT and CDR2 as FQNNGV. This CDR3 is 13 amino acids long. The V end lost 4 bases, the J end lost 10 bases, and 11 bases lay between the germline ends. In DNA, the CDR3 is TGTGCCAGCAGCTCGGACGTGCACTCACCCCTCCACTTT. This codes for CASSSDVHSPLHF.

This clonotype was found a few times. The CDR3 nucleotides read TGTGCCAGCAGTAAGCAAGGGGAACTTGGCTACACCTTC. This sequence encodes CASSKQGELGYTF. The V and J genes are TRBV6-5 and TRBJ1-2; tentative D call: TRBD1 (5 bases). Germline CDR1 and CDR2: MNHEY and SVGAGI. Trimming pared 5 bases from V and 7 bases from J, leaving 14 bases between. This CDR3 is built from 13 residues.

The rearrangement joins TRBV5-1 to TRBJ1-5; no clear D gene. V was clipped by 0 bases and J by 11 bases, with 18 bases between them. The CDR3 runs 15 residues. Germline V gives CDR1 SGHRS, CDR2 YFSETQ. CDR3 sequence (DNA): TGCGCCAGCAGCTTGGATCAGTGGGATAGGACGGCCCAGCATTTT. Its protein product is CASSLDQWDRTAQHF.

This clonotype has ten or more counts. This chain connects TRBV20-1 to TRBJ2-5; weak D call: TRBD2 (5 bases). Germline CDR1 and CDR2: DFQATT and SNEGSKA (reference sequence). The CDR3 has 15 residues. Trimming left V 3 bases short and J 5 bases short, with 19 bases between. The CDR3 spells CSASSSSDPGETQYF. CDR3 in DNA: TGCAGTGCTAGCTCAAGCTCCGACCCGGGGGAGACCCAGTACTTC.

The chain uses TRBV6-2 or TRBV6-3 and TRBJ1-5, with 7 bases lining up with TRBD1. The J segment lost 5 bases and the V segment lost 5 bases, leaving 12 bases of the junction unmatched. The germline V gene has CDR1 MNHEY and CDR2 SVGEGT. The CDR3 has 16 residues. CDR3 sequence (DNA): TGTGCCAGCAGTCGAGGACAGGCGAGCGGGGATCAGCCCCAGCATTTT. As protein: CASSRGQASGDQPQHF.

This clonotype was picked up a small number of times. The V gene is TRBV6-2 or TRBV6-3, the J gene TRBJ2-3, with D perhaps TRBD1 (7 bases). Germline V lookup: CDR1 MNHEY, CDR2 SVGEGT. This CDR3 region has 16 residues. Trimming left V 4 bases short and J 0 bases short, with 14 bases between. The CDR3 DNA is TGTGCCAGCAGTTCCGCAGGGGGGTTCAGCACAGATACGCAGTATTTT. Its translation: CASSSAGGFSTDTQYF.

This clonotype appeared a few times. The chain combines TRBV28 with TRBJ2-3; D is tentatively TRBD1 or TRBD2 (5 bases each). The V end lost 8 bases, the J end lost 6 bases, and 18 bases lay between the germline ends. The germline CDR1 and CDR2 sequences are MDHEN and SYDVKM. The CDR3 is 14 residues long. CDR3 protein: CASSGTLLRDTQYF. Here the CDR3 DNA reads TGTGCCAGCTCCGGGACCTTACTACGGGATACGCAGTATTTT.

The table lists this clonotype with a few counts. J is TRBJ2-3 and V is TRBV7-6; TRBD2 matches 14 bases. The junction had 2 bases not matched to a gene; V was cut back by 5 bases and J by 4 bases. Germline V CDR1 and CDR2: SGHVS, FNYEAQ. The CDR3 sequence is 15 residues long. Written as DNA, the CDR3 is TGTGCCAGCAGCCGACTAGCGGGGGGGTCAGATACGCAGTATTTT. Translation: CASSRLAGGSDTQYF.

This rearrangement joins TRBV28 to TRBJ2-7; D might be TRBD2 (7 bases). The V and J ends lost 8 bases and 3 bases respectively, with 17 bases between them. Looked up from germline, CDR1 is MDHEN and CDR2 is SYDVKM. This CDR3 has 14 amino acids. The CDR3, as DNA: TGTGCCAGCCTGGGGGGGGGCGCCCGCTACGAGCAGTACTTC. Protein sequence: CASLGGGARYEQYF.

This clonotype appeared a few times. V and J are TRBV9 and TRBJ1-6; no clear D. Germline V lookup: CDR1 SGDLS, CDR2 YYNGEE. V was clipped by 4 bases and J by 4 bases, with 6 bases between them. The length of the CDR3 is 13 residues. The CDR3 loop reads CASSRVYNSPLHF. For the CDR3, the DNA is TGTGCCAGCAGCAGGGTATATAATTCACCCCTCCACTTT.

The V gene is TRBV6-2 or TRBV6-3, the J gene TRBJ2-2; D possibly matches TRBD1 or TRBD2 (5 bases each). Trimming cost V 4 bases and J 0 bases, with 12 bases left between them. Germline CDR1 reads MNHEY; CDR2 reads SVGEGT. The CDR3 runs 16 residues. CDR3 in amino acids: CASSWVGPANTGELFF. Written as DNA, the CDR3 is TGTGCCAGCAGTTGGGTGGGACCGGCGAACACCGGGGAGCTGTTTTTT.

Ten or more counts support this clonotype. The V and J genes are TRBV12-3 or TRBV12-4 and TRBJ2-7; possibly TRBD2 for D (5 bases). The CDR3 runs 13 residues. Trimming shortened V by 7 bases and J by 1 base, and 11 bases separated the two germline ends. The CDR3 sequence: CASMDSPSYEQYF. The CDR3 region has the DNA TGTGCCAGCATGGACTCACCGTCCTACGAGCAGTACTTC.

In this sample, this clonotype turned up many times. The chain combines TRBV28 with TRBJ2-7; D is unclear. Germline V gene data show CDR1 as MDHEN and CDR2 as SYDVKM. The CDR3 loop spans 14 amino acids. V lost 2 bases, J lost 3 bases, and 11 bases lay in between. Here the CDR3 reads CASSLDGRSYEQYF. In DNA form, the CDR3 reads TGTGCCAGCAGTTTAGATGGTCGGAGCTACGAGCAGTACTTC.

This clonotype was counted at least ten times. The chain links TRBV6-5 to TRBJ2-7, with TRBD1 matching over 9 bases. CDR1 is MNHEY, CDR2 SVGAGI, per germline. This CDR3 contains 14 residues. V lost 6 bases, J lost 5 bases, and 8 bases stayed unmatched. CDR3 bases: TGTGCCAGCAGCCGACAGGGGGAGGCCCACGAGCAGTACTTC. It is translated as CASSRQGEAHEQYF.

The sample holds many counts of this clonotype. Here the CDR3 reads CASRVGGSYEQYF. Here the CDR3 DNA reads TGCGCCAGCAGGGTCGGGGGTTCCTACGAGCAGTACTTC. J is TRBJ2-7 and V is TRBV5-1; weak D call: TRBD2 (6 bases). CDR3 size: 13 residues. From germline, CDR1 is SGHRS and CDR2 YFSETQ. The germline V and J ends were trimmed by 5 bases and 1 base, with 10 bases remaining between them.

This clonotype was seen repeatedly, ten times or more. The chain couples TRBV19 to TRBJ1-5, with D possibly TRBD1 on 5 matching bases. CDR1 is LNHDA and CDR2 is SQIVND in the germline V gene (reference sequence). V was trimmed by 3 bases and J by 5 bases, leaving 11 bases between them. There are 14 residues in the CDR3. CDR3 coding DNA: TGTGCCAGTAGTATTTGGCAGGGAGATCAGCCCCAGCATTTT. It translates to CASSIWQGDQPQHF.

This sequence joins TRBV20-1 and TRBJ2-2; D is possibly TRBD2 (6 bases). Germline-derived CDR1 and CDR2 are DFQATT and SNEGSKA (reference sequence). Trimming cost V 3 bases and J 6 bases, with 20 bases left between them. This CDR3 has 16 residues. The CDR3 spells CSASPRGTGRPGELFF. The CDR3 DNA sequence: TGCAGTGCTAGCCCCCGGGGGACGGGGCGCCCCGGGGAGCTGTTTTTT.

At least ten counts were recorded for this clonotype. The chain links TRBV29-1 to TRBJ2-6; 10 bases agree with TRBD1. The germline V gene has CDR1 SQVTM and CDR2 ANQGSEA. The CDR3 loop spans 18 amino acids. V gave up 0 bases and J gave up 0 bases; unmatched junction bases: 5. DNA for the CDR3: TGCAGCGTTGAAGAATGGACAGGGGGGTTCTCTGGGGCCAACGTCCTGACTTTC. Translation gives CSVEEWTGGFSGANVLTF.

This clonotype was counted a single time. At one end, the junction sequence differs from germline, possibly due to a read error. The V and J genes are TRBV7-9 and TRBJ2-4; 8 bases line up with TRBD1. This CDR3 contains 15 residues. Germline V gene data show CDR1 as SEHNR and CDR2 as FQNEAQ (reference sequence). CDR3 amino acids: CAGRGTRTGRNIQYF. The CDR3 nucleotides are TGTGCCGGCAGGGGGACCCGGACAGGGCGAAACATTCAGTACTTC.